This is a list of T cell receptor beta chains from one sample in a study of T cells in Graves' hyperthyroidism and ophthalmopathy. TCRdb recomputed calls from the multiplex PCR reads with MiXCR, one row per CDR3 protein. The sample includes about 620,000 distinct CDR3 sequences, 15% to 20% of them seen just once. Sequenced sample: blood. These receptors came from a woman aged 30 to 39 with Graves' hyperthyroidism. The CDR3 runs from the conserved cysteine through the conserved F or W.

j_gene	v_gene	CDR3aa
TRBJ1-2	TRBV19	CASSTPFADYGYTF
TRBJ2-2	TRBV2	CASSFKVTHVAGELFF
TRBJ1-5	TRBV7-2	CASSLGGAYQPQHF
TRBJ2-1	TRBV13	CASSSIRGMSGDSHEQFF
TRBJ2-2	TRBV5-1	CASSPGTNTGELFF
TRBJ1-2	TRBV12-3/TRBV12-4	CASTSLYGYTF
TRBJ2-5	TRBV5-1	CASSFRSPQETQYF
TRBJ1-2	TRBV6-1	CASRADINYGYTF
TRBJ2-2	TRBV20-1	CSVRTSGRAGNGELFF
TRBJ2-7	TRBV7-2	CASRRLAGLTGEQYF
TRBJ2-1	TRBV10-3	CPIRGPYNEQFF
TRBJ1-4	TRBV11-2	CASSAGFNEKLFF
TRBJ2-1	TRBV9	CASSPDAGRYNEQFF
TRBJ2-3	TRBV28	CASFGPASGYTDTQYF
TRBJ2-7	TRBV13	CASSLGRQIGGEQYF
TRBJ1-1	TRBV28	CASSTTGGMNTEAFF
TRBJ2-2	TRBV6-1	CASRPTLNTGELFF
TRBJ2-3	TRBV27	CASSPGWGTDTQYF
TRBJ2-7	TRBV6-1	CASRHGGLRSSYEQYF
TRBJ1-4	TRBV7-2	CASSPKTLTTNEKLFF
TRBJ2-7	TRBV28	CASSSDPGLAGGEQYF
TRBJ2-1	TRBV6-1	CASRGLAGSNEQFF
TRBJ2-7	TRBV15	CAPSRDLIYEQYF
TRBJ2-3	TRBV28	CASSFAARTSGTLAHTDTQYF
TRBJ2-3	TRBV14	CASSQSIAGGTDTQYF
TRBJ2-1	TRBV7-9	CASSLGLGSNEQFF
TRBJ2-7	TRBV27	CASTLGGLGSYEQYF
TRBJ2-3	TRBV3-1	CASRDRLAGLADTQYF
TRBJ2-6	TRBV6-1	CASKRQVTGGANVLTF
TRBJ1-5	TRBV28	CASRTDRGRTQPQHF
TRBJ2-2	TRBV2	CADGGGPNTGELFF
TRBJ1-4	TRBV3-1	CASSFRPRGEKLFF
TRBJ2-1	TRBV11-1	CASSYETGNNEQFF
TRBJ1-3	TRBV11-2	CASSLRSSGGNTIYF
TRBJ2-7	TRBV20-1	CSAYLSLAGYEQYF
TRBJ2-1	TRBV30	CAWSVGQGANEQFF
TRBJ1-2	TRBV24-1	CATSDWTSVYGYTF
TRBJ2-7	TRBV14	CASSHFTGQQAYEQYF
TRBJ1-2	TRBV10-3	CAISVGGSNYGYTF
TRBJ2-7	TRBV5-5	CASSPTPSYEQYF
TRBJ2-7	TRBV30	CAWSEDSSYEQYF
TRBJ1-1	TRBV2	CASGQQNTEAFF
TRBJ2-7	TRBV28	CASSSGTLRDEQYF
TRBJ1-5	TRBV19	CASSIQISNQPQHF
TRBJ2-1	TRBV12-3/TRBV12-4	CASSFWLAGEDEQFF
TRBJ2-4	TRBV6-1	CASGTRGAKNIQYF
TRBJ1-1	TRBV6-1	CANSGGQGAVFGAFF
TRBJ2-5	TRBV27	CASSAGTSWETQYF
TRBJ2-3	TRBV11-3	CASTPGLAADTQYF
TRBJ2-2	TRBV13	CASSHLTGELFF
TRBJ1-2	TRBV6-1	CASGPRDRDYTF
TRBJ2-5	TRBV2	CASSGGRGRETQYF
TRBJ1-1	TRBV12-3/TRBV12-4	CASTLTGFDTEAFF
TRBJ2-3	TRBV9	CASSYGRTSGYTDTQYF